There are a few counts of the clone carrying this T cell receptor (beta chain). A single record per CDR3 protein comes from TCRdb applying MiXCR to the RACE reads. In the table there are tens of thousands of distinct CDR3 sequences, less than 6% of which are singletons. The sample is drawn from a study of human T cells and chemical hapten exposure. Time point defined: healthy volunteer bleed at 6 weeks. Sequencing started from total RNA isolated from unfractionated whole blood. V lost 2 bases, J lost 0 bases, and 11 bases lay in between. Germline loops: CDR1 MDHEN, CDR2 SYDVKM. This CDR3 comprises 16 residues.

Sample: whole blood. The receptor was derived from a human donor in good health. Some clones in this sample may be carry-over from other donors' samples. The chain recombines TRBV28 with TRBJ1-5; D remains ambiguous. Here the CDR3 reads CASSLNGLYSNQPQHF. As DNA, the CDR3 is TGTGCCAGCAGTTTAAACGGACTTTATAGCAATCAGCCCCAGCATTTT.